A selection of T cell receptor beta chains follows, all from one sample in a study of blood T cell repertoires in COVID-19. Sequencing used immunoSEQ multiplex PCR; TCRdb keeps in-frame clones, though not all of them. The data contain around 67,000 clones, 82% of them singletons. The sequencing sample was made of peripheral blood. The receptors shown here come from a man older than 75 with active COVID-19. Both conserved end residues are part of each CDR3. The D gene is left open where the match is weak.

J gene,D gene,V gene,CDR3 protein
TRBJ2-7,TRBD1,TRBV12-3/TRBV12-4,CASQGAYEQYF
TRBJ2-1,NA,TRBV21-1,CASSTRGASEQFF
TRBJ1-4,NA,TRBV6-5,CATLAGTYNEKLFF
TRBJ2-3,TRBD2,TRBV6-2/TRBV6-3,CASRPSGTSTDTQYF
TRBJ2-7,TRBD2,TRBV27,CASMLAGGVQYF
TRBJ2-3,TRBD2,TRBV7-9,CASSPGLAGGRTDTQYF
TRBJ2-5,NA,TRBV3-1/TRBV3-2,CASSQDVVSLREYF
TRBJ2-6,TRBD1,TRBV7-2,CASSPRQGTVYSGANVLTF
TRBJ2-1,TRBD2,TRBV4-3,CASSRSGTPGNEQFF
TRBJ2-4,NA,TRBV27,CASMTGRENIQYF
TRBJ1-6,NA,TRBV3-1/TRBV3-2,CASSQLGAGNSPLHF
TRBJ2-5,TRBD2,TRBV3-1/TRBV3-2,CASSPQRGVKETQYF
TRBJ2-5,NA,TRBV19,CASSQGSRETQYF
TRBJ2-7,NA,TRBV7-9,CASSFGDPNNEQYF
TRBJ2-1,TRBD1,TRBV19,CASSIGTGSSYNEQFF
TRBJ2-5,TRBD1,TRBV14,CASRRQGADGTQYF
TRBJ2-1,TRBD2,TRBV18,CASSPSLAGEAEQFF
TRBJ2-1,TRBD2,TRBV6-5,CASSRPAGGYDEQFF
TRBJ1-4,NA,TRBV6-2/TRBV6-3,CASSYSGWEKLFF
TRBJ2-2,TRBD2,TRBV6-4,CASSGAGGPAGELFF
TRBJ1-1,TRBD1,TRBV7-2,CASSQPWTGTEAFF
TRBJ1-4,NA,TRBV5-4,CASSSGGAGAREKLFF
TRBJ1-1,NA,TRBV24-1,CATSDFPPTENTEAFF
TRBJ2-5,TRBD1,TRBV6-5,CASSRLGQGETQYF
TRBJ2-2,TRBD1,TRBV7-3,CASSLRQGVGGELFF
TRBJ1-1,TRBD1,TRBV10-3,CAITRQGHTEAFF
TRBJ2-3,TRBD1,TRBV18,CASSRRTGKGTDTQYF
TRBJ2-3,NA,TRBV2,CASSESSGTDTQYF
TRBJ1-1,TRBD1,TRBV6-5,CASSSGGMNTEAFF
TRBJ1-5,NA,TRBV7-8,CASSLQTGHNQPQHF
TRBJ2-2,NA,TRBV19,CASSGHRDIGELFF
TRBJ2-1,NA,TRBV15,CATRPGGGTYEQFF
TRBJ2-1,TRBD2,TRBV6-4,CASSSSGSNNEQFF
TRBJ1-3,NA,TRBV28,CASSRDGSSGNTIYF
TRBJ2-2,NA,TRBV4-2,CASSQDLGLNTGELFF
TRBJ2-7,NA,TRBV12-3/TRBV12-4,CASSLVTSYEQYF
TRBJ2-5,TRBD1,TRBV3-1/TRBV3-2,CATRDSQETQYF
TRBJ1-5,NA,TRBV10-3,CAISGDNNQPQHF
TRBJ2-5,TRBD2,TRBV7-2,CASSLGGRPRYF
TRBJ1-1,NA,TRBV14,CASSHAGMNTEAFF
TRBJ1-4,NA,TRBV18,CASSQTGEKLFF
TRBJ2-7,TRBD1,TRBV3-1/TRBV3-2,CASRPGTGASYEQYF
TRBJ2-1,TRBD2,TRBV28,CASSLELARYNEQFF
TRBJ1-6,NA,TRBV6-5,CASSYGQSNSPLHF
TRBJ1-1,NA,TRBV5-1,CASSLNTEAFF
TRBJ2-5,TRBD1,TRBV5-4,CASSLPGQGVQETQYF
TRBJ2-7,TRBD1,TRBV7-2,CASSSPRTGVDEQYF
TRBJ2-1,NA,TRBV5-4,CASSLRGRGSYNEQFF
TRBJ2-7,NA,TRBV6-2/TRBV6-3,CASSNSDEQYF
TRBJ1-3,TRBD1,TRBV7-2,CASSRGQGPSGNTIYF
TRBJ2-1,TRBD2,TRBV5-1,CASSSQPGTSGEGQFF
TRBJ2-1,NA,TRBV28,CASSYGSSYNEQFF
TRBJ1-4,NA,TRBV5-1,CASRKGQNNEKLFF
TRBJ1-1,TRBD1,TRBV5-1,CASRSGQGALGAEAFF
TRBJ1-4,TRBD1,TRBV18,CASSPGLGTGGEKLFF